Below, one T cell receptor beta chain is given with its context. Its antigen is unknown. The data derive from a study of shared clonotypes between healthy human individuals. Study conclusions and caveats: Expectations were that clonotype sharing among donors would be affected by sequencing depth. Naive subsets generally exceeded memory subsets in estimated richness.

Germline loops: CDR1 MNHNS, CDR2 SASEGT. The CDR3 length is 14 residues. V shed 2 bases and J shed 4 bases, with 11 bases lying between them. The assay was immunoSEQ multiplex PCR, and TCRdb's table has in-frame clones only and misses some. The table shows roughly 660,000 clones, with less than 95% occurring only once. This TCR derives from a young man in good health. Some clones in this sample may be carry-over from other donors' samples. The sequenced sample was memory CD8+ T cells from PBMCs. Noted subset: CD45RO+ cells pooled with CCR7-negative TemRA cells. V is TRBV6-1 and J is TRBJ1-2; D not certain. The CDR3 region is CASSERKGSYGYTF. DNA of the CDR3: TGTGCCAGCAGTGAAAGGAAGGGTTCCTATGGCTACACCTTC.